This T cell receptor beta chain is drawn from a study of cytotoxic CD8 clonotypes in ibrutinib-treated CLL. Germline assignment: CDR1 SGDLS and CDR2 YYNGEE. V lost 4 bases and J lost 5; bases outside the gene matches: 5. The CDR3 is 14 amino acids. Sequencing was performed with immunoSEQ multiplex PCR; in TCRdb, only in-frame clones are kept and a portion is missing. The sample records fewer than 400,000 clones, roughly two thirds being singletons. V and J are TRBV9 and TRBJ2-7; TRBD1 agrees at 11 bases. The TCR originated in a human donor with chronic lymphocytic leukemia. The sequencing used PBMCs, collected after 36 months of ibrutinib treatment. CDR3 nucleotides: TGTGCCAGCAGCCTTGGACAGGGGGCGGACGAGCAGTACTTC. Protein: CASSLGQGADEQYF.